The 20 T cell receptor beta chains below were found in one sample sequenced in a study of blood T cell repertoires in COVID-19. Libraries were prepared by immunoSEQ multiplex PCR; TCRdb keeps only in-frame clonotypes and omits some of them. This sample has under 75,000 clones, with 75% to 80% found just once. The material sequenced was peripheral blood. Receptor source: a woman aged 60 to 75 with acute or convalescent COVID-19.

This rearrangement joins TRBV5-1 to TRBJ2-1; D is possibly TRBD1 (6 bases). In germline, CDR1 is SGHRS, CDR2 YFSETQ. The CDR3 covers 17 residues. Trimming left V 7 bases short and J 0 bases short, with 20 bases between. The CDR3 protein is CASRPPPDRSSYNEQFF. CDR3 nucleotide sequence: TGCGCCAGCCGACCACCACCTGACAGGAGCTCCTACAATGAGCAGTTCTTC.

This clone was seen just once. V is TRBV5-6 and J is TRBJ2-5, with 12 bases fitting TRBD2. From germline, CDR1 is SGHDT and CDR2 YYEEEE. Trimming took 4 bases from V and 5 from J; bases not matched to a gene: 6. This CDR3 spans 15 amino acids. The CDR3 bases are TGTGCCAGCAGCATACTAGCGGGGGGAGGGGAGACCCAGTACTTC. Translation: CASSILAGGGETQYF.

The count of this clone is one. The V and J genes are TRBV30 and TRBJ2-1; 7 bases fit TRBD1. This CDR3 region has 13 residues. Losses at the gene ends were 1 base for V and 15 bases for J; bases not matched to a gene: 12. CDR1 is GTSNPN and CDR2 is SVGIG in the germline V gene (reference sequence). Here the CDR3 reads CAWSDLTGSNLFF. CDR3 bases: TGTGCCTGGAGTGATTTGACAGGGTCGAATCTGTTCTTC.

This rearrangement joins TRBV14 to TRBJ2-3; TRBD2 matches 10 bases. CDR3 length equals 16 residues. The V and J ends lost 4 bases and 4 bases, in that order; junction bases with no gene match: 8. Germline values: CDR1 SGHDN, CDR2 FVKESK. The CDR3 DNA is TGTGCCAGCAGCCTCAGGACTAGCGGTGGTTCAGATACGCAGTATTTT. Translating it yields CASSLRTSGGSDTQYF. The full variable domain, completed using reference TRBV14 and TRBJ2-3, is EAGVTQFPSHSVIEKGQTVTLRCDPISGHDNLYWYRRVMGKEIKFLLHFVKESKQDESGMPNNRFLAERTGGTYSTLKVQPAELEDSGVYFCASSLRTSGGSDTQYFGPGTRLTVL.

CDR3 amino acids: CASSYSGADTAYEQYF. As DNA, the CDR3 is TGTGCCAGCAGTTACTCGGGTGCGGACACCGCCTACGAGCAGTACTTC. The chain combines TRBV6-5 with TRBJ2-7, with D perhaps TRBD1 (5 bases). V was cut by 0 bases and J by 2 bases, with 14 bases left in between. Germline V lookup: CDR1 MNHEY, CDR2 SVGAGI. The CDR3 has 16 amino acids.

The rearrangement uses TRBV19 and TRBJ2-3; possible D gene TRBD2, 7 bases. Germline values: CDR1 LNHDA, CDR2 SQIVND (reference sequence). The CDR3 is made up of 15 amino acids. V was trimmed by 4 bases and J by 5 bases, leaving 16 bases between them. The CDR3 is CASSTAAGAIDTQYF. The CDR3 DNA reads as TGTGCCAGTAGTACGGCGGCGGGGGCAATAGATACGCAGTATTTT.

The V call is TRBV4-1, the J call TRBJ1-1; 10 bases fit TRBD1. The CDR3 consists of 12 residues. The germline V gene has CDR1 MGHRA and CDR2 YSYEKL. The junction had 0 bases not matched to a gene; V was cut back by 4 bases and J by 7 bases. The DNA of the CDR3 is TGCGCCAGCAGCCGGACAGGGGGTGAAGCTTTCTTT. It encodes CASSRTGGEAFF.

Only a few counts were recorded for this clone. The chain couples TRBV6-5 to TRBJ1-1, with unresolved D. Germline V lookup: CDR1 MNHEY, CDR2 SVGAGI. There are 14 residues in the CDR3. Deletions cut 6 bases from V and 2 bases from J, with 13 bases between. This CDR3 reads CASSRHYRNTEAFF. In DNA, the CDR3 is TGTGCCAGCAGCCGGCATTACAGAAACACTGAAGCTTTCTTT.

The rearrangement joins TRBV2 to TRBJ1-5; 10 nucleotides agree with TRBD1. V dropped 3 bases and J dropped 4; count of bases not matched to a gene: 9. The CDR3 runs 17 residues. Per germline, CDR1 SNHLY and CDR2 FYNNEI. The CDR3 reads CASSDGVGQGNNQPQHF. Here the CDR3 DNA reads TGTGCCAGCAGTGACGGGGTGGGACAGGGGAATAATCAGCCCCAGCATTTT.

The chain is built from TRBV6-5 and TRBJ2-2; a weak D match, TRBD1 (5 bases). Trimming left V 10 bases short and J 8 bases short, with 14 bases between. From germline, CDR1 is MNHEY and CDR2 SVGAGI. This CDR3 region has 12 residues. The CDR3 DNA reads as TGTGCCACCTCAGGGCTTCGGGGGGAGCTGTTTTTT. Translation: CATSGLRGELFF.

This chain connects TRBV9 to TRBJ1-1; 8 bases fit TRBD1. The V gene end was trimmed by 4 bases and the J gene end by 0 bases; junction bases not matched to a gene: 14. Germline values: CDR1 SGDLS, CDR2 YYNGEE. The CDR3 is 18 amino acids. Here the CDR3 reads CASSYKPLGQGMNTEAFF. DNA for the CDR3: TGTGCCAGCAGCTACAAACCCCTCGGACAGGGAATGAACACTGAAGCTTTCTTT.

This clone was seen a single time. This chain uses TRBV12-3 or TRBV12-4 with TRBJ1-2; 8 bases match TRBD1. The CDR3 spans 13 residues. The V gene end was trimmed by 10 bases and the J gene end by 8 bases; junction bases not matched to a gene: 12. The DNA for the CDR3 is TGTGCCATCATGACAGGGGCAATAGGCGGCTACACCTTC. Its translation: CAIMTGAIGGYTF.

This clone was detected only once. The rearrangement joins TRBV11-1 to TRBJ1-6; tentatively, D is TRBD1 (6 bases). Trimming stripped 6 bases from V and 7 bases from J, with 13 bases between. The length of the CDR3 is 14 residues. The germline CDR1 and CDR2 sequences are SGHAT and FQDESV (reference sequence). CDR3 in DNA: TGTGCCAGCAGTACAACAGGGTTCAATTCACCCCTCCACTTT. Its translation is CASSTTGFNSPLHF.

There are a few counts of this clone. The rearrangement links TRBV9 to TRBJ2-1; 11 bases agree with TRBD2. Germline V CDR1 and CDR2: SGDLS, YYNGEE. Unmatched junction bases numbered 7, after V lost 2 bases and J lost 6 bases. The CDR3 covers 16 residues. The CDR3 coding sequence is TGTGCCAGCAGCGTGATAGCGGGGGGGCGCATCAATGAGCAGTTCTTC. Encoded protein: CASSVIAGGRINEQFF.

This clone has a handful of counts. CDR3 region: CASSEPGQFRELFF. CDR3 nucleotides: TGTGCCAGCAGTGAACCAGGACAGTTTCGGGAGCTGTTTTTT. The chain is built from TRBV6-1 and TRBJ2-2; D may be TRBD1 (6 bases). The V and J ends lost 2 bases and 9 bases respectively, with 13 bases between them. The CDR3 is 14 amino acids. CDR1 MNHNS and CDR2 SASEGT come from the germline V gene.

This chain connects TRBV6-2 or TRBV6-3 to TRBJ2-5, with a possible D match to TRBD1 (6 bases). V lost 6 bases and J 5 bases, leaving 10 bases between the germline ends. This CDR3 spans 12 amino acids. The germline V gene encodes CDR1 MNHEY and CDR2 SVGEGT. The chain's CDR3 is CASSRTVETQYF. As DNA, the CDR3 is TGTGCCAGCAGCCGGACAGTCGAGACCCAGTACTTC.

This rearrangement joins TRBV28 to TRBJ1-4; tentatively, D is TRBD1 (5 bases). V dropped 10 bases and J dropped 2 bases, with 14 bases sitting between them. The CDR3 loop spans 14 amino acids. Germline CDR1 is MDHEN and CDR2 is SYDVKM. The CDR3 bases are TGTGCCACCGATCCGCGGGGGACTAATGAAAAACTGTTTTTT. Translation gives CATDPRGTNEKLFF.

This clone came up a few times. The gene calls are TRBV28 and TRBJ2-7; 12 bases line up with TRBD1. Germline V gene data show CDR1 as MDHEN and CDR2 as SYDVKM. This CDR3 has 16 amino acids. The J segment lost 6 bases and the V segment lost 1 base, leaving 7 bases of the junction unmatched. CDR3 DNA sequence: TGTGCCAGCAGTTTATTTGGCGGGACAGGGGGCGCCGAGCAGTACTTC. It translates to CASSLFGGTGGAEQYF.

The genes are TRBV5-6 and TRBJ1-5; perhaps TRBD1 as D (5 bases). CDR3 length equals 15 residues. Deletions cut 0 bases from V and 4 bases from J, with 11 bases between. Looked up from germline, CDR1 is SGHDT and CDR2 is YYEEEE. The CDR3 loop reads CASSLGRGLNQPQHF. CDR3 DNA: TGTGCCAGCAGCTTGGGACGGGGACTGAATCAGCCCCAGCATTTT.

The chain's CDR3 is CASSLKTTGELFF. CDR3 DNA sequence: TGTGCCAGCAGCCTAAAAACCACCGGGGAGCTGTTTTTT. The chain joins TRBV9 to TRBJ2-2; no clear D gene. Germline CDR1 is SGDLS and CDR2 is YYNGEE. CDR3 length equals 13 residues. The germline V and J ends were trimmed by 4 bases and 4 bases, with 8 bases remaining between them.